Listed below are T cell receptor beta chains from one sample, sequenced in a study of blood T cell repertoires in COVID-19. Generated by immunoSEQ multiplex PCR, the TCRdb table keeps only in-frame clones and is missing some. Of about 260,000 clones listed, 80% to 90% are singletons. Sequencing input: peripheral blood. These receptors were obtained from a woman in her seventies with COVID-19, enrolled during active disease. Each CDR3 is given with its conserved first and last residue. D genes are given only for firm matches. The size field is filled for only some rows; it gives once, few, many or a size class.

TRBJ1-2 | TRBV10-1 | NA | NA | TGCGCCAGCAGTACAGGGTTACCCTCCGGCTACACCTTC | CASSTGLPSGYTF
TRBJ1-4 | TRBV21-1 | NA | NA | TGTGCCAGCAGCAGACTCGGACAGGGGAAAAAACTGTTTTTT | CASSRLGQGKKLFF
TRBJ1-1 | TRBV29-1 | NA | NA | TGCAGCGGCGGATGGATGAACGCTGAAGCTTTCTTT | CSGGWMNAEAFF
TRBJ2-7 | TRBV6-2/TRBV6-3 | NA | NA | TGTGCCAGCAGTCGCCCTGGGCCCTACGAGCAGTACTTC | CASSRPGPYEQYF
TRBJ1-2 | TRBV19 | once | NA | TGTGCCAGTAGTAACAGCTATGGCTACACCTTC | CASSNSYGYTF
TRBJ2-7 | TRBV27 | NA | TRBD2 | TGTGCCAGCAGGGAACTAGCGGGAGTCGGCAACGAGCAGTACTTC | CASRELAGVGNEQYF
TRBJ2-2 | TRBV9 | NA | TRBD2 | TGTGCCAGCAGCTTAGGACTAGCGTTGGCCGGGGAGCTGTTTTTT | CASSLGLALAGELFF
TRBJ2-7 | TRBV30 | NA | NA | TGTGCCTGGAGTGTTTGGGACTTTGCCTACGAGCAGTACTTC | CAWSVWDFAYEQYF
TRBJ1-1 | TRBV11-3 | NA | NA | TGTGCCAGCGGGGGCGGGAACACTGAAGCTTTCTTT | CASGGGNTEAFF
TRBJ1-5 | TRBV28 | NA | TRBD1 | TGTGCCAGCAGGGAGACAGGGAGCAATCAGCCCCAGCATTTT | CASRETGSNQPQHF
TRBJ1-6 | TRBV7-3 | once | NA | TGTGCCAGCAGCCGGGATTATAATTCACCCCTCCACTTT | CASSRDYNSPLHF
TRBJ2-5 | TRBV18 | NA | NA | TGTGCCAGCTCACCCGTTGGGCAGGGTAAAGAGACCCAGTACTTC | CASSPVGQGKETQYF
TRBJ1-4 | TRBV2 | once | NA | TGTGCCAGCATTGTTGGTTGGTCGGATGAAAAACTGTTTTTT | CASIVGWSDEKLFF
TRBJ2-6 | TRBV3-1/TRBV3-2 | NA | NA | TGTGCCAGCACTGGGCGACCTGGGGCCAACGTCCTGACTTTC | CASTGRPGANVLTF
TRBJ2-7 | TRBV5-1 | once | TRBD2 | TGCGCCAGCAGCACGGGACTAGCAGTTTCCGAGCAGTACTTC | CASSTGLAVSEQYF
TRBJ2-3 | TRBV30 | NA | NA | TGTGCCTGGAAGATCAGGGGACCAGATACGCAGTATTTT | CAWKIRGPDTQYF
TRBJ2-6 | TRBV18 | NA | NA | TGTGCCAGCTCACACCTCAGCTCTGGGGCCAACGTCCTGACTTTC | CASSHLSSGANVLTF
TRBJ2-7 | TRBV15 | NA | NA | TGTGCCACCAGCAGAGCGTCCGGGCCAACAACAGGAGCCGGCTACGAGCAGTACTTC | CATSRASGPTTGAGYEQYF
TRBJ1-2 | TRBV19 | NA | NA | TGTGCCAGTAGTACCGCGGGGGCTGGCTACACCTTC | CASSTAGAGYTF
TRBJ2-3 | TRBV5-1 | NA | NA | TGCGCCAGCAGCCCGCCTGGGGCGGGACAGCCAGATACGCAGTATTTT | CASSPPGAGQPDTQYF
TRBJ2-3 | TRBV4-3 | NA | TRBD1 | TGCGCCAGCAGCCAGGCTACAGGGGTAGGAACAGATACGCAGTATTTT | CASSQATGVGTDTQYF
TRBJ2-7 | TRBV7-9 | NA | TRBD1 | TGTGCCAGCAGCATAGACAGGGCCTACGAGCAGTACTTC | CASSIDRAYEQYF
TRBJ1-2 | TRBV18 | NA | NA | TGTGCCAGCTCACCCGCAGATGGCTATGGCTACACCTTC | CASSPADGYGYTF
TRBJ1-5 | TRBV28 | NA | NA | TGTGCCAGCATTACCTGGGCAGGGGACAATCAGCCCCAGCATTTT | CASITWAGDNQPQHF
TRBJ2-7 | TRBV30 | NA | TRBD1 | TGTGCCTGGAGTGTAACAGGGGGTGCGAACGAGCAGTACTTC | CAWSVTGGANEQYF
TRBJ1-1 | TRBV11-3 | NA | NA | TGTGCCAGCAGCTTAGAGGGGACAAGGAACACTGAAGCTTTCTTT | CASSLEGTRNTEAFF
TRBJ1-1 | TRBV7-9 | NA | NA | TGTGCCAGCAGCCAAGGACCGGGGAGGTACACTGAAGCTTTCTTT | CASSQGPGRYTEAFF
TRBJ2-1 | TRBV11-3 | NA | NA | TGTGCCAGCAGCTTAGGACTAGACCCCAGGGAGCAGTTCTTC | CASSLGLDPREQFF
TRBJ1-6 | TRBV20-1 | NA | TRBD1 | TGCAGTGCTAGTTTGGGACAGGAGTATTCACCCCTCCACTTT | CSASLGQEYSPLHF
TRBJ1-4 | TRBV3-1/TRBV3-2 | few | NA | TGTGCCAGCAGCCACGAACCCTCCCAGGCTTATGAAAAACTGTTTTTT | CASSHEPSQAYEKLFF
TRBJ1-2 | TRBV19 | NA | TRBD1 | TGTGCCAGTAGGCGAATACAAGGACAGGGGACCTATGGCTACACCTTC | CASRRIQGQGTYGYTF
TRBJ1-3 | TRBV28 | once | NA | TGTGCCAGCAGTTTATTCGGGAATGGTGGAAACACCATATATTTT | CASSLFGNGGNTIYF
TRBJ1-3 | TRBV5-1 | once | NA | TGCGCCAGCAGCTTGGATCTTAACTCTGGAAACACCATATATTTT | CASSLDLNSGNTIYF
TRBJ2-7 | TRBV29-1 | NA | NA | TGCAGCGTTGGTCGACCAAGGAGCGAGCAGTACTTC | CSVGRPRSEQYF
TRBJ2-7 | TRBV7-2 | NA | TRBD2 | TGTGCCAGCAGCTTAATGACGGGACTACGCTCCTACGAGCAGTACTTC | CASSLMTGLRSYEQYF
TRBJ2-1 | TRBV28 | NA | NA | TGTGCCAGCAGTTCCCTTAAGGGGATCCTTTACAATGAGCAGTTCTTC | CASSSLKGILYNEQFF
TRBJ1-1 | TRBV6-5 | NA | TRBD1 | TGTGCCAGCAGACCCCCAGGGGGTGGCACTGAAGCTTTCTTT | CASRPPGGGTEAFF
TRBJ1-5 | TRBV6-4 | NA | NA | TGTGCCAGCAGAGTCAGGGTAATTTCTCAGCCCCAGCATTTT | CASRVRVISQPQHF
TRBJ2-3 | TRBV28 | NA | TRBD1 | TGTGCCAGTGGGCCAGGGGGCTTTCCTAGCACAGATACGCAGTATTTT | CASGPGGFPSTDTQYF
TRBJ1-5 | TRBV6-5 | once | NA | TGTGCCAGCAGTACAGCAGTTAGCAATCAGCCCCAGCATTTT | CASSTAVSNQPQHF
TRBJ2-7 | TRBV10-1 | NA | NA | TGCGCCAGCAGTGAGTCCGTCCCCTACGAGCAGTACTTC | CASSESVPYEQYF
TRBJ2-5 | TRBV4-1 | NA | TRBD1 | TGCGCCAGCAGCCAGGGAACAGGGGATTGGGAGACCCAGTACTTC | CASSQGTGDWETQYF
TRBJ2-3 | TRBV24-1 | NA | NA | TGTGCCACCAGTGATGCGAAACAGGTGCCCGATACGCAGTATTTT | CATSDAKQVPDTQYF
TRBJ1-1 | TRBV11-2 | NA | NA | TGTGCCAGCAGCTCAACAGGGCGCACTGAAGCTTTCTTT | CASSSTGRTEAFF
TRBJ2-3 | TRBV18 | NA | TRBD1 | TGTGCCAGCTCAGCCCGGGACAGAGATACGCAGTATTTT | CASSARDRDTQYF